Sequencing of this TCR beta chain was carried out in a study of OX40 agonist ivuxolimab in advanced cancers. The study's findings and limits: On average, CD8+ T cells showed a greater number of expanded clones than CD4+. Dosing at 0.1 to 3.0 mg/kg was accompanied by clonal expansion of CD4+ and CD8+ blood T cells by week 6.

Some clones are missing from TCRdb's copy, which holds only in-frame ones; the method was immunoSEQ multiplex PCR. The sample includes some 60,000 clones, roughly 86% of them seen just once. Enrollment shut out patients with autoimmune disease history or systemic immunosuppression. Concerning this clone itself: The antigen is not known.

Germline CDR1 is SGHRS and CDR2 is YFSETQ. Between the trimmed V and J ends, which lost 1 base and 0 bases, there was a span of 9 bases. The CDR3 runs to 15 residues. J is TRBJ2-3 and V is TRBV5-1; D is unresolved. The sample consisted of CD4+ or CD8+ T cells sorted from blood, taken in a trial of the OX40 agonist ivuxolimab. The TCR comes from an adult with an advanced solid tumor such as melanoma, head and neck, liver or kidney cancer. CDR3 bases: TGCGCCAGCAGCTTGACTACCTTTAGCACAGATACGCAGTATTTT. Translated: CASSLTTFSTDTQYF.